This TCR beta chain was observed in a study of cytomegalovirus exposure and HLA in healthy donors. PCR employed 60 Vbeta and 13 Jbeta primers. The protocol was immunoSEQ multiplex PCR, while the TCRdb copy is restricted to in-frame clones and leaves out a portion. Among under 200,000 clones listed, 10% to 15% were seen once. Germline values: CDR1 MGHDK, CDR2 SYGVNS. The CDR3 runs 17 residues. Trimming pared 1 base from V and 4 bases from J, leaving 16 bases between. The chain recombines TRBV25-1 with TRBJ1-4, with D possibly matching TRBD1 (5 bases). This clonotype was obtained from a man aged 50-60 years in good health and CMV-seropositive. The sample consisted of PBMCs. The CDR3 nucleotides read TGTGCCAGCAGTGAATTTAGGTCAGGGCAGGATAATGAAAAACTGTTTTTT. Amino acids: CASSEFRSGQDNEKLFF.